The rows below give T cell receptor beta chains drawn from one sample of a study of shared clonotypes between healthy human individuals. The method was immunoSEQ multiplex PCR; TCRdb's version includes in-frame clones alone and lacks a portion of them. The data show about 710,000 clones, with around 78% seen just once and around 2% held by the top ten. Input material: memory CD4+ T cells sorted from blood. These receptors came from a woman aged 30 to 39 in good health. CDR3s include the opening cysteine and the closing phenylalanine or tryptophan. The D gene is left open where the match is weak. The size entry is marked missing in some rows and otherwise reads once, few, many or a size class.

TRBV11-1	TRBJ2-1	-	-	CASSPRTAALGEQFF	TGTGCCAGCAGCCCCAGGACTGCCGCCTTAGGGGAGCAGTTCTTC
TRBV7-2	TRBJ1-2	TRBD1	-	CASSLRGGGGYTF	TGTGCCAGCAGCTTGAGAGGGGGCGGTGGCTACACCTTC
TRBV28	TRBJ2-1	TRBD2	-	CASSTWTSGAYNEQFF	TGTGCCAGCAGTACCTGGACTAGCGGGGCCTACAATGAGCAGTTCTTC
TRBV7-9	TRBJ1-4	-	-	CASSLDGSNEKLFF	TGTGCCAGCAGCTTAGACGGTTCTAATGAAAAACTGTTTTTT
TRBV2	TRBJ2-6	-	-	CASRAGQTYGANVLTF	TGTGCCAGCAGAGCGGGACAGACGTACGGGGCCAACGTCCTGACTTTC
TRBV27	TRBJ2-6	-	-	CASSLSGANVLTF	TGTGCCAGCAGTTTATCTGGGGCCAACGTCCTGACTTTC
TRBV4-1	TRBJ2-4	-	-	CASSRGSIVAKNIQYF	TGCGCCAGCAGCCGGGGGTCTATAGTAGCCAAAAACATTCAGTACTTC
TRBV7-9	TRBJ1-3	-	-	CASSLARQGGFSGNTIYF	TGTGCCAGCAGCTTAGCGAGGCAGGGAGGGTTCTCTGGAAACACCATATATTTT
TRBV28	TRBJ2-1	TRBD2	-	CASSFGRTSGNTIYNEQFF	TGTGCCAGCAGTTTTGGACGGACTAGCGGAAATACTATTTACAATGAGCAGTTCTTC
TRBV10-3	TRBJ2-4	-	-	CATTTGQKNIQYF	TGTGCCACCACCACCGGACAGAAAAACATTCAGTACTTC
TRBV28	TRBJ2-1	-	-	CASSLGGASSYNEQFF	TGTGCCAGCAGTTTAGGCGGAGCTAGCTCCTACAATGAGCAGTTCTTC
TRBV9	TRBJ1-5	TRBD1	-	CASSLGTAFNQPQHF	TGTGCCAGCAGCTTGGGGACAGCTTTCAATCAGCCCCAGCATTTT
TRBV11-2	TRBJ1-5	-	few	CASSPDGNQPQHF	TGTGCCAGCAGCCCCGATGGCAATCAGCCCCAGCATTTT
TRBV6-6	TRBJ2-3	-	-	CASRPTGTRTDTQYF	TGTGCCAGCAGACCCACCGGGACCCGTACAGATACGCAGTATTTT
TRBV27	TRBJ1-2	-	-	CASSRGGDYGYTF	TGTGCCAGTTCAAGGGGGGGCGACTATGGCTACACCTTC
TRBV10-3	TRBJ2-7	TRBD2	-	CAISDRGAGLAGSYEQYF	TGTGCCATCAGTGACCGGGGGGCAGGACTAGCGGGATCCTACGAGCAGTACTTC
TRBV10-3	TRBJ2-7	-	once	CAISDGHDEQYF	TGTGCCATCAGTGATGGGCATGACGAGCAGTACTTC
TRBV27	TRBJ1-1	-	-	CASRDMNTEAFF	TGTGCCAGCAGGGACATGAACACTGAAGCTTTCTTT
TRBV5-6	TRBJ2-7	TRBD1	few	CASSRDLGTGPYEQYF	TGTGCCAGCAGCCGAGACCTAGGGACAGGACCCTACGAGCAGTACTTC
TRBV5-1	TRBJ1-2	-	-	CASSLQYLGAGGYTF	TGCGCCAGCAGCTTGCAATACTTGGGTGCGGGTGGCTACACCTTC
TRBV19	TRBJ2-7	TRBD2	few	CASSRMVAGVYEQYF	TGTGCCAGTAGCCGTATGGTAGCGGGAGTTTACGAGCAGTACTTC
TRBV7-7	TRBJ2-5	-	-	CASSLGAGVEETQYF	TGTGCCAGCAGCTTAGGGGCAGGGGTTGAGGAGACCCAGTACTTC
TRBV5-1	TRBJ2-1	TRBD2	many	CASSLAGSYNEQFF	TGCGCCAGCAGCTTAGCGGGGTCCTACAATGAGCAGTTCTTC
TRBV2	TRBJ2-1	-	few	CASKLYNEQFF	TGTGCCAGCAAGCTGTACAATGAGCAGTTCTTC
TRBV6-1	TRBJ2-7	-	-	CASRWLPGPYEQYF	TGTGCCAGCAGGTGGTTGCCGGGCCCTTACGAGCAGTACTTC
TRBV7-8	TRBJ2-1	-	-	CASSLASGDEQFF	TGTGCCAGCAGCTTAGCTAGCGGTGACGAGCAGTTCTTC
TRBV27	TRBJ1-1	-	-	CASRPRGGNTEAFF	TGTGCCAGCAGACCCCGTGGAGGTAACACTGAAGCTTTCTTT
TRBV5-4	TRBJ2-7	TRBD1	-	CASSTRDSSAGQYF	TGTGCCAGCAGCACCCGGGACAGTAGCGCCGGGCAGTACTTC
TRBV4-1	TRBJ1-3	-	once	CASSQERGSSGNTIYF	TGCGCCAGCAGCCAAGAACGGGGAAGCTCTGGAAACACCATATATTTT
TRBV13	TRBJ1-2	-	-	CASSPGLDSNYGYTF	TGTGCCAGCAGTCCTGGACTCGACAGTAACTATGGCTACACCTTC
TRBV2	TRBJ1-1	-	-	CASRRDSRFMNTEAFF	TGTGCCAGCAGAAGAGACAGTCGTTTTATGAACACTGAAGCTTTCTTT
TRBV5-6	TRBJ2-3	-	-	CASSLVGLSDKSTDTQYF	TGTGCCAGCAGCTTGGTAGGTCTCAGTGATAAAAGCACAGATACGCAGTATTTT
TRBV5-6	TRBJ1-5	-	many	CASSLNSVQPQHF	TGTGCCAGCAGCTTGAATTCGGTCCAGCCCCAGCATTTT
TRBV19	TRBJ2-1	-	few	CASNHRSDEQFF	TGTGCCAGTAATCACAGGTCCGATGAGCAGTTCTTC
TRBV6-6	TRBJ1-2	-	-	CASSYANQGVGYTF	TGTGCCAGCAGTTACGCGAATCAGGGTGTCGGCTACACCTTC
TRBV19	TRBJ2-1	TRBD2	-	CASSIRAAGTSGTYNEQFF	TGTGCCAGTAGTATTAGGGCAGCCGGGACTAGCGGGACCTACAATGAGCAGTTCTTC
TRBV10-2	TRBJ2-3	TRBD2	-	CARPGLAPFPSTDTQYF	TGCGCCAGACCAGGACTAGCGCCCTTCCCTAGCACAGATACGCAGTATTTT
TRBV7-2	TRBJ2-1	TRBD2	-	CASSLVSALAGSYNEQFF	TGTGCCAGCAGCTTAGTTTCGGCTCTAGCGGGCTCCTACAATGAGCAGTTCTTC
TRBV28	TRBJ2-1	-	-	CASSLLGGRSYNEQFF	TGTGCCAGCAGTTTATTAGGGGGACGCTCCTACAATGAGCAGTTCTTC
TRBV7-9	TRBJ2-5	-	-	CASLAGSTGETQYF	TGTGCCAGCTTAGCAGGGTCCACGGGGGAGACCCAGTACTTC
TRBV11-2	TRBJ1-5	-	-	CASSLGLSQPQHF	TGTGCCAGCAGCTTAGGGTTGAGTCAGCCCCAGCATTTT
TRBV6-1	TRBJ1-5	-	few	CASSEMGYSQPQHF	TGTGCCAGCAGTGAAATGGGTTATAGTCAGCCCCAGCATTTT
TRBV28	TRBJ1-4	TRBD1	-	CASYDRGSEKLFF	TGTGCCAGCTACGACAGGGGGAGTGAAAAACTGTTTTTT
TRBV28	TRBJ1-5	-	few	CASSLHRAPYSNQPQHF	TGTGCCAGCAGTTTACACAGGGCCCCTTATAGCAATCAGCCCCAGCATTTT
TRBV28	TRBJ1-4	-	-	CASSPPRQGFWEKLFF	TGTGCCAGCAGCCCGCCAAGGCAGGGGTTCTGGGAAAAACTGTTTTTT
TRBV4-1	TRBJ2-2	TRBD1	once	CASSQLPGTGGITGELFF	TGCGCCAGCAGCCAGCTCCCCGGGACAGGGGGTATCACCGGGGAGCTGTTTTTT
TRBV7-2	TRBJ2-5	-	-	CASSFSAGEKTQYF	TGTGCCAGCAGCTTCTCCGCCGGGGAGAAGACCCAGTACTTC
TRBV18	TRBJ1-1	-	once	CASSSGRGPDTEAFF	TGTGCCAGCTCATCGGGCAGGGGCCCGGACACTGAAGCTTTCTTT
TRBV11-3	TRBJ2-6	TRBD2	-	CASSKRLAGDTVSGANVLTF	TGTGCCAGCAGCAAAAGACTAGCGGGAGATACCGTTTCTGGGGCCAACGTCCTGACTTTC
TRBV7-3	TRBJ2-3	-	-	CASSQLGQARPDTQYF	TGTGCCAGCAGCCAACTTGGACAAGCACGACCAGATACGCAGTATTTT
TRBV27	TRBJ2-2	-	few	CASSFPAANGGELFF	TGTGCCAGCAGTTTTCCAGCCGCTAACGGCGGGGAGCTGTTTTTT
TRBV18	TRBJ2-7	TRBD1	-	CASSPGTAHEQYF	TGTGCCAGCTCACCGGGGACAGCTCACGAGCAGTACTTC
TRBV7-9	TRBJ2-3	-	once	CASSLWGLVSRSIWYF	TGTGCCAGCAGCTTATGGGGCCTAGTCTCCCGGTCTATTTGGTATTTT
TRBV9	TRBJ1-5	-	-	CASSVGPDQPQHF	TGTGCCAGCAGCGTAGGTCCTGACCAGCCCCAGCATTTT